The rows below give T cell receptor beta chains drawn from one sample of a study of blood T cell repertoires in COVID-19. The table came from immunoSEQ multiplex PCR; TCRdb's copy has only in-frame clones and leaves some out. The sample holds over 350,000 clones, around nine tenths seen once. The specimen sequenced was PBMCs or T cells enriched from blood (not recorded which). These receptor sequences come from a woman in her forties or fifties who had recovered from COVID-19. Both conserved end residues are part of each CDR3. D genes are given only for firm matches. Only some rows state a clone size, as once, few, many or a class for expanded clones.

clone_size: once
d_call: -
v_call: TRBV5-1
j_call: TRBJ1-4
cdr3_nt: TGCGCCAGCAGCGATCCTTCGACGCGGGAAAAACTGTTTTTT
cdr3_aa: CASSDPSTREKLFF

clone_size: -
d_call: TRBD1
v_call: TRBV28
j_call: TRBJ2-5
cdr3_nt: TGTGCCAGCAGGGCCGGGACAGCAAGGCAAGAGACCCAGTACTTC
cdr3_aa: CASRAGTARQETQYF

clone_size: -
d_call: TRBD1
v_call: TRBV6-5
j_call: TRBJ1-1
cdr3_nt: TGTGCCAGCAGTTACTCGGCAGGGGGCGCCACTGAAGCTTTCTTT
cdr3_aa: CASSYSAGGATEAFF

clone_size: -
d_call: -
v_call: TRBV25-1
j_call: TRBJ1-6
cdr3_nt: TGTGCCACAAGTGGGGGGGCCGGCTATAATTCACCCCTCCACTTT
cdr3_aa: CATSGGAGYNSPLHF

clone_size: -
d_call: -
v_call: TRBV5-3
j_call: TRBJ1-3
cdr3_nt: TGTGCCAGAAGAGAGGGAAACACAAGCTCTGGAAACACCATATATTTT
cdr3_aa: CARREGNTSSGNTIYF

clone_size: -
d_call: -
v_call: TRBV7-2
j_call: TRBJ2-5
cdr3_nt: TGTGCCAGCAGCAGGATGGAGGCAGAGACCCAGTACTTC
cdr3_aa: CASSRMEAETQYF

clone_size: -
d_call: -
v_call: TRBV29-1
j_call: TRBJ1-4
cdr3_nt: TGCAGCGTCGCCGTAGGGGCAGAAAAACTGTTTTTT
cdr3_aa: CSVAVGAEKLFF

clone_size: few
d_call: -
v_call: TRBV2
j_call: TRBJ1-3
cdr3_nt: TGTGCCAGCAGTGAAGGAGGGATAGGGCTGAGTGGAAACACCATATATTTT
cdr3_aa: CASSEGGIGLSGNTIYF

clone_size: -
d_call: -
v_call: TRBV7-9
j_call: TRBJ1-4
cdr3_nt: TGTGCCAGCAGCTTAGCCCCTCTACAGGAAAAACTGTTTTTT
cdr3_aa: CASSLAPLQEKLFF

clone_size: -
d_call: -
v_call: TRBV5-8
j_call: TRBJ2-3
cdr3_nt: TGTGCCAGCAGCTTGGGACTTGGCACAGATACGCAGTATTTT
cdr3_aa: CASSLGLGTDTQYF

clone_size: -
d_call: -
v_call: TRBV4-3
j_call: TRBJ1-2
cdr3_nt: TGCGCCAGCAGCCAGATTCAACAGGAGATTAACTATGGCTACACCTTC
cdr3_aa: CASSQIQQEINYGYTF

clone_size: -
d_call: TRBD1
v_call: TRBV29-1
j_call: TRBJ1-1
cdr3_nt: TGCAGCGCAAACGATCCCCGGGACAGCATGAACACTGAAGCTTTCTTT
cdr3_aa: CSANDPRDSMNTEAFF

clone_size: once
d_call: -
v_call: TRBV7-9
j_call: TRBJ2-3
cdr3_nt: TGTGCCAGCAGCTCGTGGGCAGGCACAGATACGCAGTATTTT
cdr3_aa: CASSSWAGTDTQYF

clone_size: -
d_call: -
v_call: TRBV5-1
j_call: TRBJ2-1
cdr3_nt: TGCGCCAGCAGCTTGGGATCGGGCGGGGTTAATGAGCAGTTCTTC
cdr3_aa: CASSLGSGGVNEQFF

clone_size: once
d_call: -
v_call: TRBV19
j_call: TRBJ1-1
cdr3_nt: TGTGCCACCAGGGGTTGGCGCACTGAAGCTTTCTTT
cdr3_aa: CATRGWRTEAFF

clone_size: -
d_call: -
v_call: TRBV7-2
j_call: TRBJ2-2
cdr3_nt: TGTGCCAGCAGCCCCGGGACTTTTACCGGGGAGCTGTTTTTT
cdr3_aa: CASSPGTFTGELFF

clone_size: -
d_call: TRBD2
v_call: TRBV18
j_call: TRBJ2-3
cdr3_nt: TGTGCCAGCTCACCTGGGCTACGAGCGGGGGGACCCCTCGGCACAGATACGCAGTATTTT
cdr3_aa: CASSPGLRAGGPLGTDTQYF

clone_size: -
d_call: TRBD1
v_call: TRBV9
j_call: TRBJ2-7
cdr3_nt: TGTGCCAGCAGCAAAGGACAGGAGATCTACGAGCAGTACTTC
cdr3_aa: CASSKGQEIYEQYF

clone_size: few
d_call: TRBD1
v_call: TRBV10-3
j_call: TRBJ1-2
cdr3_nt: TGTGCCATCAGTGGGGGACAGGGAAGCTATGGCTACACCTTC
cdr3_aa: CAISGGQGSYGYTF

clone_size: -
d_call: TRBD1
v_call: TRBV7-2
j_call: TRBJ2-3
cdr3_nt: TGTGCCAGCAGCCCAAGTGGGACAGGGGGCCGGGGTACGCAGTATTTT
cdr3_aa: CASSPSGTGGRGTQYF

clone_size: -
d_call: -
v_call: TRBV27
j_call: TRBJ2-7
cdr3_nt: TGTGCCAGCAGGTCTCTGGCAGGGGTAGGGTACGAGCAGTACTTC
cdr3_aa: CASRSLAGVGYEQYF

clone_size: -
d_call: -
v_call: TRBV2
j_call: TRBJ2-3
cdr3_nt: TGTGCCAGCAGGGTCGGGACTTATAGCACAGATACGCAGTATTTT
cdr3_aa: CASRVGTYSTDTQYF

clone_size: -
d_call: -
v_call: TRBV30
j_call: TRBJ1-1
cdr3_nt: TGTGCCTGGAGTGTGTCCGGGATGACTATTATGAACACTGAAGCTTTCTTT
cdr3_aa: CAWSVSGMTIMNTEAFF

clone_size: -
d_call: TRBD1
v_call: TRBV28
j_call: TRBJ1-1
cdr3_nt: TGTGCCTCTTCCCCGGGACAGGCCCCTGAAGCTTTCTTT
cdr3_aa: CASSPGQAPEAFF

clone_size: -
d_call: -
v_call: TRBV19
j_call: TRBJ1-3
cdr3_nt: TGTGCCAGTAGTCCCTTACTGGTAAGCTCTGGAAACACCATATATTTT
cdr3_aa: CASSPLLVSSGNTIYF

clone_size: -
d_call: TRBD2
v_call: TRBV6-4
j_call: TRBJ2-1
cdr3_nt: TGTGCCAGCAGTGACACCGAGCGGGGAGAGCAGTTCTTC
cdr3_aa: CASSDTERGEQFF

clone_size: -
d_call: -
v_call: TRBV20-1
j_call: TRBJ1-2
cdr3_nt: TGCAGTGCACGGGGGGTCCATGGCTACACCTTC
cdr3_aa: CSARGVHGYTF

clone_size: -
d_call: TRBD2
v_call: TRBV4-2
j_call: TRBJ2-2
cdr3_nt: TGTGCCAGCAGCCAGGCATCTCCCCTAGCGGGGGCTTACACCGGGGAGCTGTTTTTT
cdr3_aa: CASSQASPLAGAYTGELFF

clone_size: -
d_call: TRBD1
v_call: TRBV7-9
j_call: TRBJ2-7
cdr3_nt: TGTGCCAGCAGCTTCTTACGGGACAGGGTGTACGAGCAGTACTTC
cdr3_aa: CASSFLRDRVYEQYF